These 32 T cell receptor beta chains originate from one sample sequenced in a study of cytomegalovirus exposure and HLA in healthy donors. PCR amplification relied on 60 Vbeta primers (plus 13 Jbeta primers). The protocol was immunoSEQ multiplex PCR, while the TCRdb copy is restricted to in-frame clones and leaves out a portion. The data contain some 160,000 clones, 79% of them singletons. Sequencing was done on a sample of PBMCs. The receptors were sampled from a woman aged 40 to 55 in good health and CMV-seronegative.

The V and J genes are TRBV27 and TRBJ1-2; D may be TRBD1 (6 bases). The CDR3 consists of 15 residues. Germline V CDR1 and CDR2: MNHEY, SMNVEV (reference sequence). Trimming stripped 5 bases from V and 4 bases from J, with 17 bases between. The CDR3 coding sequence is TGTGCCAGCAGTGCACAGGGACCTATATCCTATGGCTACACCTTC. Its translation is CASSAQGPISYGYTF.

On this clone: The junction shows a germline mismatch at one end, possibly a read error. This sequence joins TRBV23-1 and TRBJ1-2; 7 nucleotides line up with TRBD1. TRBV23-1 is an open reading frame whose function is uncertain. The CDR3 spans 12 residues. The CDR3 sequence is CASSQSNRQGSF. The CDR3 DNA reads TGCGCCAGCAGTCAGTCAAACCGACAGGGTTCCTTC.

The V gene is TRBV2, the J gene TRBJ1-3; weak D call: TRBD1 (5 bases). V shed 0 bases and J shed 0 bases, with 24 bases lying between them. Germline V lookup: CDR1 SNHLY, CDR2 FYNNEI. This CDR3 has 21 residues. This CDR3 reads CASSEAGLERGRLFSGNTIYF. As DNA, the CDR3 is TGTGCCAGCAGTGAAGCGGGCTTAGAGCGGGGGAGACTCTTCTCTGGAAACACCATATATTTT. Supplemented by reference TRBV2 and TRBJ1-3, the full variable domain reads EPEVTQTPSHQVTQMGQEVILRCVPISNHLYFYWYRQILGQKVEFLVSFYNNEISEKSEIFDDQFSVERPDGSNFTLKIRSTKLEDSAMYFCASSEAGLERGRLFSGNTIYFGEGSWLTVV.

The CDR3 sequence is CASSRTAVTYNEQFF. In DNA form, the CDR3 reads TGTGCCAGCAGTCGTACAGCCGTTACCTACAATGAGCAGTTCTTC. This chain connects TRBV6-5 to TRBJ2-1; no clear D. The CDR3 sequence is 15 residues long. CDR1 and CDR2 from the germline V gene are MNHEY and SVGAGI. The V end lost 5 bases, the J end lost 2 bases, and 13 bases lay between the germline ends.

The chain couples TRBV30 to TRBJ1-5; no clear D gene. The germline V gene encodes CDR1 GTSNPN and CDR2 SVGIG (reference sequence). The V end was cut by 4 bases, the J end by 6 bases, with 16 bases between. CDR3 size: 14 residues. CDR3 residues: CAWTASPLSQPQHF. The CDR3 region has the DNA TGTGCCTGGACCGCCTCCCCGCTAAGTCAGCCCCAGCATTTT.

The chain's CDR3 is CASSLVAPRGDTQYF. The CDR3 DNA reads TGTGCCAGCAGTTTGGTCGCTCCTCGGGGAGATACGCAGTATTTT. The J gene is TRBJ2-3, the V gene TRBV27; D is perhaps TRBD2 (5 bases). Germline values: CDR1 MNHEY, CDR2 SMNVEV (reference sequence). This CDR3 comprises 15 residues. Trimming shortened V by 3 bases and J by 5 bases, and 15 bases separated the two germline ends.

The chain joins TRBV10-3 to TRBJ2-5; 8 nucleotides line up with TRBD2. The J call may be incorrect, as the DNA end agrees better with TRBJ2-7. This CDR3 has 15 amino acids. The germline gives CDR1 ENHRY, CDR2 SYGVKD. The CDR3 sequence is CAISLGLGFGYEQYF. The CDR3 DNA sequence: TGTGCCATCAGTCTGGGACTAGGGTTTGGCTACGAGCAGTACTTC.

In DNA, the CDR3 is TGTGCCAGTAGTAGGTACAGGGGGGCAACTAATGAAAAACTGTTTTTT. Its protein is CASSRYRGATNEKLFF. This sequence joins TRBV19 and TRBJ1-4, with TRBD1 matching 8 bases. Trimming took 4 bases from V and 0 from J; bases not matched to a gene: 4. Germline V lookup: CDR1 LNHDA, CDR2 SQIVND (reference sequence). This CDR3 spans 16 amino acids. The full variable domain, its missing parts supplied by reference TRBV19 and TRBJ1-4, is DGGITQSPKYLFRKEGQNVTLSCEQNLNHDAMYWYRQDPGQGLRLIYYSQIVNDFQKGDIAEGYSVSREKKESFPLTVTSAQKNPTAFYLCASSRYRGATNEKLFFGSGTQLSVL.

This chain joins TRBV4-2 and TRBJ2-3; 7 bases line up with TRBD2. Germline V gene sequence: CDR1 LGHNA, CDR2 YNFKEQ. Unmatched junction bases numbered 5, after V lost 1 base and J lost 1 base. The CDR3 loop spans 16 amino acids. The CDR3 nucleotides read TGTGCCAGCAGCCAAGCGGGAGGACTCCGCACAGATACGCAGTATTTT. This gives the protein CASSQAGGLRTDTQYF.

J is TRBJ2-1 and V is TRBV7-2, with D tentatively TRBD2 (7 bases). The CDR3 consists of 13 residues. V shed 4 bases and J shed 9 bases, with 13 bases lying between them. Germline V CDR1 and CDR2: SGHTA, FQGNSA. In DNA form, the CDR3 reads TGTGCCAGCAGCTCACGGGGGGCCGGTGAGCAGTTCTTC. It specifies CASSSRGAGEQFF. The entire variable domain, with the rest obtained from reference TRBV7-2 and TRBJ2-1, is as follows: GAGVSQSPSNKVTEKGKDVELRCDPISGHTALYWYRQSLGQGLEFLIYFQGNSAPDKSGLPSDRFSAERTGGSVSTLTIQRTQQEDSAVYLCASSSRGAGEQFFGPGTRLTVL.

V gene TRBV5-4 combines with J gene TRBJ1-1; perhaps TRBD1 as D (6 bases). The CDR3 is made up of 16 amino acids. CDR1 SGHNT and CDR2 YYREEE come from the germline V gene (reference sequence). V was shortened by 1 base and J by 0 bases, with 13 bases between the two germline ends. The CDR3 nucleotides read TGTGCCAGCAGCTTGAGCGGGGGACAAATGAACACTGAAGCTTTCTTT. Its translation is CASSLSGGQMNTEAFF.

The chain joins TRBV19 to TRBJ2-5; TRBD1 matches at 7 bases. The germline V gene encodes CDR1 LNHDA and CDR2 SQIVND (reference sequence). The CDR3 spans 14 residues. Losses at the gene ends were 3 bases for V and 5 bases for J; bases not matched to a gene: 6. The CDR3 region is CASSMGQRGETQYF. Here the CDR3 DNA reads TGTGCCAGTAGTATGGGACAGCGAGGCGAGACCCAGTACTTC.

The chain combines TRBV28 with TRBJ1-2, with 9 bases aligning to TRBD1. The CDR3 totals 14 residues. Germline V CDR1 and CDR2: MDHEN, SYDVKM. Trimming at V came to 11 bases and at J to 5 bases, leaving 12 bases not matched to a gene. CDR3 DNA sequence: TGTGCCGTATTGAAGACAGGGGGGCGGTATGGCTACACCTTC. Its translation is CAVLKTGGRYGYTF.

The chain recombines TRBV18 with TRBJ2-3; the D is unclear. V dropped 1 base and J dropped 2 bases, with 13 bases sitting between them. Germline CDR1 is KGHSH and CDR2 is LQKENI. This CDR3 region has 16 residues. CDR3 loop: CASSPRLKLYTDTQYF. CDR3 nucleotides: TGTGCCAGCTCACCACGACTGAAACTTTACACAGATACGCAGTATTTT.

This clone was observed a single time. The CDR3 loop reads CASTLGPRGYEQYF. CDR3 DNA: TGTGCCAGCACCCTTGGGCCGCGGGGCTACGAGCAGTACTTC. The chain is built from TRBV5-4 and TRBJ2-7; possible D gene TRBD2, 6 bases. The CDR3 loop spans 14 amino acids. Germline CDR1 SGHNT, CDR2 YYREEE (reference sequence). With 6 bases removed from V and 3 bases from J, the gap between germline ends came to 16 bases.

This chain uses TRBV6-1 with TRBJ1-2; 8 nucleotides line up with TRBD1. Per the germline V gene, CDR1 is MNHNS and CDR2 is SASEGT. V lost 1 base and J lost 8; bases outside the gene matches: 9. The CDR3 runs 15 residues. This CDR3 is CASSEVGQGLKGYTF. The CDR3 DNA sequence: TGTGCCAGCAGTGAAGTAGGACAGGGTCTGAAGGGCTACACCTTC.

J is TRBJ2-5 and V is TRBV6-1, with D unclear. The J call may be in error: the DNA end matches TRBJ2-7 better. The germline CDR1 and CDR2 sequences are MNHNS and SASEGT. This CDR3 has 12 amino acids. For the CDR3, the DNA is TGTGCCAGCCTTGCCGCGAACTACGAGCAGTACTTC. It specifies CASLAANYEQYF.

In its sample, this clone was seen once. The CDR3 spells CASGVGGGRSPYGYTF. The CDR3 bases are TGTGCCAGCGGAGTGGGGGGGGGACGGTCTCCCTATGGCTACACCTTC. The chain has TRBV28 and TRBJ1-2, with a weak D call TRBD1 (5 bases). The CDR3 runs 16 residues. V was cut by 8 bases and J by 4 bases, with 23 bases left in between. Looked up from germline, CDR1 is MDHEN and CDR2 is SYDVKM.

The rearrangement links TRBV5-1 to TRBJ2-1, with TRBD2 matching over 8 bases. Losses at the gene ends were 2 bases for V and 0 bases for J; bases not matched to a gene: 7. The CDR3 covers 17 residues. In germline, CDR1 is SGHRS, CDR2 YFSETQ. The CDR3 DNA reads TGCGCCAGCAGCTTTACTAGCGGAGTTTCCTCCTACAATGAGCAGTTCTTC. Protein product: CASSFTSGVSSYNEQFF.

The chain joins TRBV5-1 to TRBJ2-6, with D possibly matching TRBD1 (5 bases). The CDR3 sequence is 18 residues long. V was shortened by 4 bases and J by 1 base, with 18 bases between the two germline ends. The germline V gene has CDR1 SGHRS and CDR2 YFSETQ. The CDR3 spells CASSPGHRLMSGANVLTF. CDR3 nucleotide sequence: TGCGCCAGCAGCCCAGGACACAGGCTCATGTCTGGGGCCAACGTCCTGACTTTC.

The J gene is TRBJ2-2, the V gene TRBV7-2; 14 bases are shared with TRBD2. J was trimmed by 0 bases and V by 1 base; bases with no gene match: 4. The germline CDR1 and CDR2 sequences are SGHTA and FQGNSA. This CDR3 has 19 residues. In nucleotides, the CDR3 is TGTGCCAGCAGCTTAGACCCGGGACTAGCGGGGGCGAACACCGGGGAGCTGTTTTTT. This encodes CASSLDPGLAGANTGELFF.

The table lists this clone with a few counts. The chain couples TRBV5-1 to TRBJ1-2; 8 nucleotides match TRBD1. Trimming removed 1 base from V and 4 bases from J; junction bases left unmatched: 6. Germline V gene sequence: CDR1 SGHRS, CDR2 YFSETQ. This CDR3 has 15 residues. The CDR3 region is CASSLSRTGIYGYTF. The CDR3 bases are TGCGCCAGCAGCTTGTCCAGGACAGGGATCTATGGCTACACCTTC.

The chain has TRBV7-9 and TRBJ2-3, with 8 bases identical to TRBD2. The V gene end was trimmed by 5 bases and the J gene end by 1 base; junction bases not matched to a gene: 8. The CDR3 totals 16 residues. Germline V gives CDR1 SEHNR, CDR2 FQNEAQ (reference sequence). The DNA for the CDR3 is TGTGCCAGCAGCGGTAGACTAGCGTTGGGCACAGATACGCAGTATTTT. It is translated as CASSGRLALGTDTQYF.

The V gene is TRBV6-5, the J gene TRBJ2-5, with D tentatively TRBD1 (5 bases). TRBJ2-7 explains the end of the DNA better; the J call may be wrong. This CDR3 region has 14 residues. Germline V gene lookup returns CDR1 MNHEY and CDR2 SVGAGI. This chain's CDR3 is CASSYRQGAYEQYF. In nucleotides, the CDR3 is TGTGCCAGCAGTTACCGGCAGGGTGCCTACGAGCAGTACTTC.

CDR3 amino acids: CASSSYSSGTDTQYF. The CDR3, as DNA: TGTGCCAGCAGCTCATACTCCTCGGGGACAGATACGCAGTATTTT. This chain connects TRBV7-8 to TRBJ2-3; TRBD2 might be the D (5 bases). Deletions cut 4 bases from V and 3 bases from J, with 14 bases between. This CDR3 is built from 15 residues. The germline V gene encodes CDR1 SGHVS and CDR2 FQNEAQ.

The CDR3 DNA sequence: TGTGCCAGCAGCTGGGGACAGGGGGCCTACGAGCAGTACTTC. It codes for CASSWGQGAYEQYF. J is TRBJ2-7 and V is TRBV5-4; TRBD1 agrees at 11 bases. Germline V gene sequence: CDR1 SGHNT, CDR2 YYREEE (reference sequence). V lost 3 bases, J lost 2 bases, and 1 base stayed unmatched. The CDR3 has 14 amino acids.

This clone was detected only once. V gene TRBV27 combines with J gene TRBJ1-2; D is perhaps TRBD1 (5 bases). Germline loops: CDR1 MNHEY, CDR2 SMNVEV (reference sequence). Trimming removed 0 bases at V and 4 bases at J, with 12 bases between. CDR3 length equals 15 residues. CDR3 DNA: TGTGCCAGCAGTTTATCGATAGGAGGGGTCTATGGCTACACCTTC. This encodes CASSLSIGGVYGYTF.

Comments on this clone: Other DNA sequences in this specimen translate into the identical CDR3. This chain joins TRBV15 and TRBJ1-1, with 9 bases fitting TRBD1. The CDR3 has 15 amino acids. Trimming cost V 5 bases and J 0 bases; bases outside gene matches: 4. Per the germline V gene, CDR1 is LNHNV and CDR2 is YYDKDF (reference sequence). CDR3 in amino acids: CATSGGQGLNTEAFF. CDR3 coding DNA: TGTGCCACCAGCGGAGGACAGGGGTTGAACACTGAAGCTTTCTTT. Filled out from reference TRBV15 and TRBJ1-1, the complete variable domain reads DAMVIQNPRYQVTQFGKPVTLSCSQTLNHNVMYWYQQKSSQAPKLLFHYYDKDFNNEADTPDNFQSRRPNTSFCFLDIRSPGLGDTAMYLCATSGGQGLNTEAFFGQGTRLTVV.

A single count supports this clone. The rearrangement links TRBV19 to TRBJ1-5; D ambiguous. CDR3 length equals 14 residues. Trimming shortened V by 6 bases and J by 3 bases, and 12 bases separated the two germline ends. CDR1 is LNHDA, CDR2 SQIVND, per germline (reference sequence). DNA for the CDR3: TGTGCCAGTAGCCCTCAGGAATCCAATCAGCCCCAGCATTTT. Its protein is CASSPQESNQPQHF. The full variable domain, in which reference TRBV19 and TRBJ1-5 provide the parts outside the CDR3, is DGGITQSPKYLFRKEGQNVTLSCEQNLNHDAMYWYRQDPGQGLRLIYYSQIVNDFQKGDIAEGYSVSREKKESFPLTVTSAQKNPTAFYLCASSPQESNQPQHFGDGTRLSIL.

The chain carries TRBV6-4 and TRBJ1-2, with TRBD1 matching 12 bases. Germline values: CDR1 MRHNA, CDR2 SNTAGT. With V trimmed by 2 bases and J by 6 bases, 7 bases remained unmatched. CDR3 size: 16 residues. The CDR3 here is CASSDLPGQGADGYTF. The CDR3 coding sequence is TGTGCCAGCAGTGACCTGCCGGGACAGGGGGCAGATGGCTACACCTTC.

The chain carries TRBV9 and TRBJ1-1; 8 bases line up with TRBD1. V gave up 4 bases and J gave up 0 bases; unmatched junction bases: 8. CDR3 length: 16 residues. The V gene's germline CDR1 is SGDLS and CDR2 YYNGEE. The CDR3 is CASSLRDRHMNTEAFF. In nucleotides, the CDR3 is TGTGCCAGCAGCCTCCGGGACAGGCACATGAACACTGAAGCTTTCTTT.

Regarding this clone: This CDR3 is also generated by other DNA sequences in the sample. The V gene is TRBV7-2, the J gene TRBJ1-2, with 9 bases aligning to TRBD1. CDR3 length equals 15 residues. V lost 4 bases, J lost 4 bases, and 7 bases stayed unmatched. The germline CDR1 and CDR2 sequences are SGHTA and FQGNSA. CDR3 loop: CASSSTGGAGYGYTF. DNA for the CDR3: TGTGCCAGCAGCTCAACAGGGGGCGCGGGCTATGGCTACACCTTC.